This is a list of T cell receptor beta chains from one sample in a study of blood T cell repertoires in COVID-19. Produced via immunoSEQ multiplex PCR; TCRdb's table is partial and in-frame only. Among some 100,000 clones listed, around 88% were seen once. The sequencing sample was made of peripheral blood. The receptor set was obtained from a middle-aged man with COVID-19, enrolled during active disease. CDR3s include the opening cysteine and the closing phenylalanine or tryptophan. The order of the fields is J gene, CDR3 length, V gene, D gene, CDR3 protein. A D gene is named only where the DNA matches it firmly.

>TRBJ2-6|21|TRBV19|TRBD2
CASSDLPGLAGGSSGANVLTF
>TRBJ1-3|15|TRBV4-1|TRBD1
CASSGTGVSGNTIYF
>TRBJ2-2|15|TRBV7-9|TRBD2
CASAPGLAGTGELFF
>TRBJ1-5|18|TRBV15|TRBD1
CATSRAGTAMYSNQPQHF
>TRBJ1-2|13|TRBV6-5|-
CASSQGPVGGYTF
>TRBJ1-4|15|TRBV2|-
CASSDRGTGDEKLFF
>TRBJ1-1|17|TRBV5-6|-
CASSFVPKGQGNTEAFF
>TRBJ2-2|15|TRBV18|-
CASSPRRGPTGELFF
>TRBJ2-7|15|TRBV2|TRBD2
CASSVTSGVPLEQYF
>TRBJ1-2|15|TRBV6-2/TRBV6-3|-
CASSYDEDVAGGYTF
>TRBJ1-4|17|TRBV4-3|-
CASSLDSPGFQGEKLFF
>TRBJ2-4|12|TRBV7-2|-
CASSLVLNIQYF
>TRBJ2-7|13|TRBV5-5|-
CASSLGERYEQYF
>TRBJ2-1|17|TRBV9|TRBD2
CASSVVRRGDPMNEQFF
>TRBJ1-1|17|TRBV11-1|-
CASSLAALRQSGAEAFF
>TRBJ2-2|17|TRBV7-2|-
CASSLYMDYFLTGELFF
>TRBJ2-7|14|TRBV13|-
CASSLGSSRYEQYF
>TRBJ2-2|16|TRBV5-1|-
CASSFLDSTNTGELFF
>TRBJ2-3|13|TRBV7-2|-
CASSRQDTDTQYF
>TRBJ2-7|11|TRBV20-1|-
CSARDPREQYF
>TRBJ1-4|14|TRBV2|TRBD1
CASRGQATNEKLFF
>TRBJ2-7|14|TRBV5-1|TRBD1
CASSATGQNYEQYF
>TRBJ1-6|14|TRBV5-8|TRBD1
CASSPGQGGSPLHF
>TRBJ1-6|17|TRBV5-5|TRBD1
CASSEDRGLTYNSPLHF
>TRBJ2-3|16|TRBV9|TRBD2
CASSTLVGGSTDTQYF
>TRBJ1-6|16|TRBV27|TRBD1
CASSLESGTGRSPLHF
>TRBJ2-3|15|TRBV14|-
CASSRQLASTDTQYF
>TRBJ2-5|15|TRBV7-7|TRBD2
CASSLAGAIKETQYF
>TRBJ1-1|14|TRBV7-2|TRBD1
CASSPRQGVPEAFF
>TRBJ1-4|14|TRBV10-3|-
CAISVGPRGEKLFF
>TRBJ2-1|16|TRBV5-1|TRBD2
CASSLVAGGSYNEQFF
>TRBJ1-3|14|TRBV6-5|-
CASTGGVSGNTIYF
>TRBJ2-7|15|TRBV11-2|-
CASSPTPDRFYEQYF
>TRBJ1-1|12|TRBV28|-
CASRQNAGVAFF
>TRBJ2-7|13|TRBV30|TRBD1
CAWDRDRGGEQYF
>TRBJ2-2|16|TRBV4-3|TRBD2
CASSQEAGANTGELFF
>TRBJ2-2|16|TRBV7-2|TRBD1
CASSYLQGAYTGELFF
>TRBJ1-6|14|TRBV5-1|TRBD1
CASSTGTGLSPLHF
>TRBJ2-7|14|TRBV19|TRBD1
CASSGTGGPYEQYF
>TRBJ1-1|13|TRBV19|TRBD1
CATSTGQGTEAFF
>TRBJ1-1|14|TRBV6-5|TRBD1
CASASNRGNTEAFF
>TRBJ1-2|14|TRBV5-6|-
CASRFRGSAYGYTF
>TRBJ2-5|14|TRBV9|TRBD2
CASSVGRGGETQYF
>TRBJ1-1|14|TRBV7-9|-
CASTFLSRNTEAFF
>TRBJ1-5|13|TRBV6-5|TRBD1
CASSRQGFQPQHF